The clone carrying this TCR beta chain was seen repeatedly, ten times or more. What the library attached to individual cDNA molecules were unique molecular identifiers. TCRdb fed the RACE reads into MiXCR, producing one record per CDR3 protein. Among about 380,000 distinct CDR3 sequences listed, 4.5% to 5.5% were seen once. Indicated time point: pre-sensitization, week 0. Documented treatment: therapeutic diphenylcyclopropenone sensitization with weekly scalp DPC. The data derive from a study of human T cells and chemical hapten exposure. Per germline, CDR1 LGHDT and CDR2 YNNKEL (reference sequence). The V and J ends lost 4 bases and 0 bases respectively, with 12 bases between them. This CDR3 comprises 15 residues.

This receptor was identified in a woman aged 45 to 65 with alopecia areata. Some clones in this sample may be carry-over from other donors' samples. This chain uses TRBV3-1 with TRBJ1-2; no clear D. The material was whole blood, obtained in connection with sensitization to the hapten diphenylcyclopropenone (DPC). The CDR3: CASSPVHSTNYGYTF. DNA for the CDR3: TGTGCCAGCAGCCCCGTACATTCGACTAACTATGGCTACACCTTC.